The 32 T cell receptor beta chains below come from one sample, sequenced in a study of OX40 agonist ivuxolimab in advanced cancers. The protocol was immunoSEQ multiplex PCR, while the TCRdb copy is restricted to in-frame clones and leaves out a portion. The sample lists tens of thousands of clones, more than 80% occurring once. The sequencing used CD4+ or CD8+ T cells sorted from blood, collected in a trial of the OX40 agonist ivuxolimab. Every receptor here comes from an adult with an advanced solid tumor such as melanoma, head and neck, liver or kidney cancer.

The chain carries TRBV5-1 and TRBJ2-7, with 8 bases identical to TRBD1. The CDR3 runs to 16 residues. With 4 bases clipped from V and 3 bases from J, the junction kept 12 bases outside the gene matches. The germline V gene encodes CDR1 SGHRS and CDR2 YFSETQ. Here the CDR3 DNA reads TGCGCCAGCAGCCCTGGACAGGGACGGTTGGGCTACGAGCAGTACTTC. Its translation: CASSPGQGRLGYEQYF.

V usage is TRBV27 and J usage is TRBJ1-6; unclear D gene. This CDR3 region has 15 residues. V was trimmed by 5 bases and J by 11 bases, leaving 19 bases between them. CDR1 and CDR2 from the germline V gene are MNHEY and SMNVEV (reference sequence). CDR3 in DNA: TGTGCCAGCAGTCAGAAACCTCCCCCGGGTGCACCCCTCCACTTT. Protein sequence: CASSQKPPPGAPLHF.

This rearrangement joins TRBV9 to TRBJ2-3, with D perhaps given as TRBD1 or TRBD2 (5 bases each). The CDR3 is made up of 15 amino acids. Trimming took 1 base from V and 6 from J, leaving 15 bases between them. Germline CDR1 reads SGDLS; CDR2 reads YYNGEE. The CDR3 DNA sequence: TGTGCCAGCAGCGTAAGGGCAGGGACCTGGGATACGCAGTATTTT. The encoded protein is CASSVRAGTWDTQYF.

The V call is TRBV5-1, the J call TRBJ2-7; 8 bases map to TRBD2. The CDR3 extends over 15 amino acids. Germline V CDR1 and CDR2: SGHRS, YFSETQ. Trimming took 4 bases from V and 6 from J; bases not matched to a gene: 12. In DNA, the CDR3 is TGCGCCAGCAGCCCGGGAGGGGGGCCCTTGGGCGAGCAGTACTTC. Protein product: CASSPGGGPLGEQYF.

V and J are TRBV9 and TRBJ2-5; the match to TRBD1 covers 11 bases. The CDR3 spans 14 residues. The ends lost 0 bases at V and 5 bases at J; junction bases unmatched: 0. CDR1 and CDR2 (germline): SGDLS, YYNGEE. CDR3 region: CASSVGDRGETQYF. The CDR3 nucleotides are TGTGCCAGCAGCGTAGGGGACAGGGGGGAGACCCAGTACTTC.

The chain combines TRBV4-2 with TRBJ2-1, with D hard to call. The ends were cut back, 0 bases at V and 4 bases at J, with 10 bases in the middle. The CDR3 sequence is 15 residues long. CDR1 and CDR2 from the germline V gene are LGHNA and YNFKEQ. The CDR3 coding sequence is TGTGCCAGCAGCCAAGAGGGATCTTTTTACAATGAGCAGTTCTTC. Amino acids: CASSQEGSFYNEQFF.

The chain employs TRBV14 and TRBJ2-3, with D unresolved. Germline assignment: CDR1 SGHDN and CDR2 FVKESK. Trimming removed 1 base at V and 2 bases at J, with 16 bases between. There are 17 residues in the CDR3. Written as DNA, the CDR3 is TGTGCCAGCAGCCAAGGTCTACCCCATCGACTCACAGATACGCAGTATTTT. The encoded protein is CASSQGLPHRLTDTQYF.

V and J are TRBV18 and TRBJ2-3; no clear D. The CDR3 loop spans 16 amino acids. Trimming pared 2 bases from V and 2 bases from J, leaving 14 bases between. The V gene's germline CDR1 is KGHSH and CDR2 LQKENI. The CDR3 DNA sequence: TGTGCCAGCTCACCATTATCCGTACAGAACACAGATACGCAGTATTTT. Protein product: CASSPLSVQNTDTQYF.

V usage is TRBV6-5 and J usage is TRBJ1-2; 7 bases align to TRBD1. The trim removed 2 bases at V and 10 bases at J, leaving 10 bases unmatched. CDR3 length equals 14 residues. Germline values: CDR1 MNHEY, CDR2 SVGAGI. CDR3 sequence (DNA): TGTGCCAGCAGTTACAGGGGGCAGGCCCCATACTACACCTTC. Protein: CASSYRGQAPYYTF.

V is TRBV27 and J is TRBJ2-1; 15 bases map to TRBD2. This CDR3 spans 19 amino acids. V gave up 8 bases and J gave up 2 bases; unmatched junction bases: 13. Looked up from germline, CDR1 is MNHEY and CDR2 is SMNVEV (reference sequence). This chain's CDR3 is CASSITGTSGRTAYNEQFF. In nucleotides, the CDR3 is TGTGCCAGCTCGATCACCGGGACTAGCGGGAGGACAGCCTACAATGAGCAGTTCTTC.

This chain uses TRBV5-4 with TRBJ2-1; 12 bases agree with TRBD2. Unmatched junction bases numbered 7, after V lost 7 bases and J lost 5 bases. This CDR3 region has 15 residues. Germline-derived CDR1 and CDR2 are SGHNT and YYREEE (reference sequence). The CDR3 loop reads CASLLTSGGNNEQFF. CDR3 DNA: TGTGCCAGCCTTCTCACTAGCGGGGGGAACAATGAGCAGTTCTTC.

The chain combines TRBV7-2 with TRBJ2-3; the D is unclear. V gave up 3 bases and J gave up 0 bases, with 10 bases separating them. This CDR3 region has 15 residues. Germline-derived CDR1 and CDR2 are SGHTA and FQGNSA. CDR3 nucleotide sequence: TGTGCCAGCAGCTTTAGGGCGGCTAGCACAGATACGCAGTATTTT. Its translation is CASSFRAASTDTQYF.

The chain uses TRBV4-1 and TRBJ1-2; TRBD1 aligns across 9 bases. V trimming: 6 bases; J trimming: 2 bases; junction bases outside the gene matches: 7. CDR3 length: 15 amino acids. Germline CDR1 MGHRA, CDR2 YSYEKL. CDR3 residues: CASRASQGANYGYTF. The CDR3 bases are TGCGCCAGCAGGGCATCACAGGGGGCGAACTATGGCTACACCTTC.

The chain recombines TRBV5-8 with TRBJ1-1; D call uncertain. CDR1 is SGHTS and CDR2 is YDEGEE in the germline V gene. V was clipped by 0 bases and J by 1 base, with 10 bases between them. The CDR3 totals 15 residues. DNA of the CDR3: TGTGCCAGCAGCTTGGCCGGGAGCCCGAACACTGAAGCTTTCTTT. Amino acid sequence: CASSLAGSPNTEAFF.

The genes are TRBV5-1 and TRBJ2-1; D not resolved. CDR1 and CDR2 from the germline V gene are SGHRS and YFSETQ. This CDR3 is 15 amino acids long. The ends were cut back, 4 bases at V and 0 bases at J, with 11 bases in the middle. CDR3 DNA sequence: TGCGCCAGCAGCCCGGCAGGCGGCTCCTACAATGAGCAGTTCTTC. This sequence encodes CASSPAGGSYNEQFF.

This chain links TRBV6-1 with TRBJ2-5, with D maybe TRBD2 (6 bases). The end of the DNA aligns better with TRBJ2-7, so the J call may be wrong. The CDR3 has 15 residues. The germline V gene has CDR1 MNHNS and CDR2 SASEGT. CDR3 nucleotides: TGTGCCAGCAGTGGGAGTGGCGGGAAGGCCTACGAGCAGTACTTC. Translation: CASSGSGGKAYEQYF.

The chain links TRBV19 to TRBJ1-2; D remains ambiguous. This CDR3 is built from 13 residues. Trimming left V 6 bases short and J 11 bases short, with 19 bases between. CDR1 is LNHDA, CDR2 SQIVND, per germline (reference sequence). In nucleotides, the CDR3 is TGTGCCAGTAGAGGGTCAGGACCTATGAGTTACACCTTC. This codes for CASRGSGPMSYTF.

V and J are TRBV6-4 and TRBJ2-3, with TRBD2 identical over 11 bases. Germline V gives CDR1 MRHNA, CDR2 SNTAGT. The V gene end was trimmed by 0 bases and the J gene end by 7 bases; junction bases not matched to a gene: 12. The CDR3 loop spans 18 amino acids. CDR3 residues: CASSDSTGLAGGLNTQYF. CDR3 in DNA: TGTGCCAGCAGTGACTCGACCGGCCTAGCGGGAGGATTAAATACGCAGTATTTT.

A few counts support this clone. This chain joins TRBV23-1 and TRBJ2-7; D is ambiguous. TRBV23-1 is flagged as an ORF with uncertain function. The CDR3 has 16 amino acids. With 0 bases removed from V and 0 bases from J, the gap between germline ends came to 12 bases. In DNA, the CDR3 is TGCGCCAGCAGTCAATCTGTGGTCGGTATCTCCTACGAGCAGTACTTC. As protein: CASSQSVVGISYEQYF.

V gene TRBV13 combines with J gene TRBJ1-2, with 8 nucleotides matching TRBD1. The CDR3 is 15 amino acids. Germline lookup yields CDR1 PRHDT and CDR2 FYEKMQ (reference sequence). The trim removed 5 bases at V and 2 bases at J, leaving 7 bases unmatched. The CDR3 bases are TGTGCCAGCAGCACGAGACAGGGGACCAACTATGGCTACACCTTC. This sequence encodes CASSTRQGTNYGYTF.

CDR3 amino acids: CASSFLSGTFAGELFF. In DNA form, the CDR3 reads TGTGCCAGCAGCTTTCTCAGCGGGACCTTCGCCGGGGAGCTGTTTTTT. This chain connects TRBV13 to TRBJ2-2, with TRBD2 identical over 7 bases. V was clipped by 3 bases and J by 6 bases; unmatched bases: 10. Germline V gives CDR1 PRHDT, CDR2 FYEKMQ (reference sequence). The CDR3 covers 16 residues.

On this clone: The same CDR3 also results from other DNA sequences found in this sample. V and J are TRBV7-8 and TRBJ2-7; D possibly matches TRBD1 or TRBD2 (5 bases each). In germline, CDR1 is SGHVS, CDR2 FQNEAQ. The CDR3 runs 13 residues. V dropped 4 bases and J dropped 3 bases, with 10 bases sitting between them. The CDR3 loop reads CASSSGTLYEQYF. Here the CDR3 DNA reads TGTGCCAGCAGCTCCGGGACCCTCTACGAGCAGTACTTC.

The DNA of the CDR3 is TGTGCCAGCAGCGAGGGGGGACAGTCCTACGAGCAGTACTTC. Protein: CASSEGGQSYEQYF. The chain has TRBV7-2 and TRBJ2-7; D perhaps matches TRBD1 (7 bases). This CDR3 region has 14 residues. Trimming took 5 bases from V and 1 from J, leaving 12 bases between them. CDR1 is SGHTA and CDR2 is FQGNSA in the germline V gene.

This clone was counted once. The chain recombines TRBV2 with TRBJ1-5, with a possible D match to TRBD1 (6 bases). Per germline, CDR1 SNHLY and CDR2 FYNNEI. Trimming took 5 bases from V and 2 from J, leaving 19 bases between them. There are 17 residues in the CDR3. In DNA, the CDR3 is TGTGCCAGCAGTAGTGAGAATGGGGGCTTCGGCAATCAGCCCCAGCATTTT. This translates into CASSSENGGFGNQPQHF.

The chain is built from TRBV4-1 and TRBJ2-1, with 10 bases matching TRBD2. V trimming: 0 bases; J trimming: 6 bases; junction bases outside the gene matches: 5. Germline CDR1 and CDR2: MGHRA and YSYEKL. The CDR3 consists of 16 residues. CDR3 sequence (DNA): TGCGCCAGCAGCCAAGATTTAACTAGCGGGACCAATGAGCAGTTCTTC. Amino acid sequence: CASSQDLTSGTNEQFF.

This clone is deemed medium-sized. The CDR3 sequence is CASSQARRGPDTQYF. The CDR3 DNA sequence: TGCGCCAGCAGCCAAGCAAGGAGGGGACCAGATACGCAGTATTTT. This sequence joins TRBV4-3 and TRBJ2-3; D may be TRBD2 (6 bases). This CDR3 contains 15 residues. Germline V gene data show CDR1 as LGHNA and CDR2 as YSLEER. With 1 base removed from V and 4 bases from J, the gap between germline ends came to 12 bases.

The CDR3 sequence: CATRAGLPYEQYF. The CDR3 DNA reads as TGTGCCACCAGGGCGGGGCTTCCCTACGAGCAGTACTTC. The chain couples TRBV15 to TRBJ2-7, with D maybe TRBD2 (6 bases). V was clipped by 6 bases and J by 2 bases, with 11 bases between them. This CDR3 region has 13 residues. Germline lookup yields CDR1 LNHNV and CDR2 YYDKDF (reference sequence).

The sample holds one count of this clone. The V gene is TRBV27, the J gene TRBJ2-1, with TRBD2 matching 10 bases. The CDR3 totals 13 residues. Looked up from germline, CDR1 is MNHEY and CDR2 is SMNVEV (reference sequence). V shed 9 bases, J shed 7 bases, and the junction held 6 bases outside the gene matches. The CDR3 DNA reads TGTGCCAGTCGGGCTAGCGGGAGTAATGAGCAGTTCTTC. As protein: CASRASGSNEQFF.

This chain links TRBV7-2 with TRBJ2-7; no clear D. The V gene's germline CDR1 is SGHTA and CDR2 FQGNSA. The V and J ends lost 2 bases and 3 bases respectively, with 8 bases between them. The CDR3 totals 13 residues. The CDR3 loop is CASSLRRSYEQYF. For the CDR3, the DNA is TGTGCCAGCAGCTTACGTCGGAGCTACGAGCAGTACTTC.

This clone was found a few times. V is TRBV6-5 and J is TRBJ2-7; TRBD1 aligns across 10 bases. The CDR3 runs 15 residues. V was clipped by 0 bases and J by 7 bases; unmatched bases: 6. CDR1 MNHEY and CDR2 SVGAGI come from the germline V gene. For the CDR3, the DNA is TGTGCCAGCAGTTACTCCACCGGACAGGGGGGGGAGCAGTACTTC. This gives the protein CASSYSTGQGGEQYF.

V usage is TRBV5-1 and J usage is TRBJ2-3, with D perhaps TRBD2 (6 bases). This CDR3 region has 14 residues. V lost 4 bases to trimming and J lost 4 bases, with 13 bases between them. CDR1 and CDR2 (germline): SGHRS, YFSETQ. CDR3 sequence: CASSQTPGADTQYF. The CDR3 coding sequence is TGCGCCAGCAGCCAAACACCGGGGGCAGATACGCAGTATTTT.

This clone was seen a handful of times. The V and J genes are TRBV30 and TRBJ2-7, with 8 bases matching TRBD1. This CDR3 spans 15 amino acids. Germline V gene sequence: CDR1 GTSNPN, CDR2 SVGIG (reference sequence). V was pared by 3 bases and J by 3 bases, with 10 bases of the junction left unmatched. CDR3 sequence (DNA): TGTGCCTGGAGCCACCAGACAGGGGCGCTCTACGAGCAGTACTTC. Translated: CAWSHQTGALYEQYF.